The rows below give T cell receptor beta chains drawn from one sample of a study of blood T cell repertoires in COVID-19. Some clones are missing from TCRdb's copy, which holds only in-frame ones; the method was immunoSEQ multiplex PCR. This sample has 65,000 to 90,000 clones, with less than 80% found just once. Sequencing input: peripheral blood. These receptors originate from a man aged 55 to 70 with active or convalescent COVID-19. The CDR3 runs from the conserved cysteine through the conserved F or W. The D gene is left open where the match is weak. Clone size, where shown, is once, few, many, or a class for clones that have expanded.

cdr3_nt	cdr3_aa	clone_size	d_call	j_call	v_call
TGTGCCAGCAGCTTGGGGGGGGGAGACCATGAAAAACTGTTTTTT	CASSLGGGDHEKLFF	few	-	TRBJ1-4	TRBV5-4
TGTGCCAGCAGCCCAACTCACAGGGGTGGCACAGATACGCAGTATTTT	CASSPTHRGGTDTQYF	-	TRBD1	TRBJ2-3	TRBV16
TGCGCCAGCAGGGGACAGGGCGTTTTCAATGAGCAGTTCTTC	CASRGQGVFNEQFF	-	TRBD1	TRBJ2-1	TRBV5-1
TGTGCCAGCGGGGGTTGGAGCAGGACAGGGGGCCCCGTGGAGCAGTACTTC	CASGGWSRTGGPVEQYF	-	TRBD1	TRBJ2-7	TRBV13
TGTGCCAGCAGCCAGGGGGGGAGGGGAAACACTGAAGCTTTCTTT	CASSQGGRGNTEAFF	-	-	TRBJ1-1	TRBV3-1/TRBV3-2
TGTGCCAGCAGCTCTTGGACAGGGCCCTATGGCTACACCTTC	CASSSWTGPYGYTF	-	TRBD1	TRBJ1-2	TRBV7-2
TGTGCCAGCAGTGAAGTCCCGGACAGGACTTACGAGCAGTACTTC	CASSEVPDRTYEQYF	-	TRBD1	TRBJ2-7	TRBV6-1
TGTGCCAGCTCATCGACCGGGACAGGGGCTCAGCCCCAGCATTTT	CASSSTGTGAQPQHF	-	TRBD1	TRBJ1-5	TRBV18
TGTGCCAGCAACCACGGGGGGAACGGAAACACCATATATTTT	CASNHGGNGNTIYF	-	-	TRBJ1-3	TRBV11-2
TGTGCCAGCAGCCTGGACCCCCTCGGGTCACCCCTCCACTTT	CASSLDPLGSPLHF	-	-	TRBJ1-6	TRBV5-5
TGCGCCAGCAGCTCGTCCGGGACAGCTACGAACTATGGCTACACCTTC	CASSSSGTATNYGYTF	-	TRBD1	TRBJ1-2	TRBV5-1
TGTGCCAGCAGTTCAAGCGGGGGCACAGATACGCAGTATTTT	CASSSSGGTDTQYF	-	TRBD2	TRBJ2-3	TRBV27
TGTGCCAGCAACTATCAGGGCCAAAGCTCCTACGAGCAGTACTTC	CASNYQGQSSYEQYF	-	-	TRBJ2-7	TRBV7-2
TGTGCCAGCAGCGTAGCTCCGACTAGCGGCCACAATGAGCAGTTCTTC	CASSVAPTSGHNEQFF	-	TRBD2	TRBJ2-1	TRBV9
TGCAGCGCCGGGACTAGCGGGTTAGACAATGAGCAGTTCTTC	CSAGTSGLDNEQFF	-	TRBD2	TRBJ2-1	TRBV29-1
TGTGCCAGCACCCTAGCGGGGGGCCCGTGGTTCTTC	CASTLAGGPWFF	-	TRBD2	TRBJ2-1	TRBV28
TGCAGCGTTAGGACAGGGGGCGAAGGCTACACCTTC	CSVRTGGEGYTF	-	TRBD1	TRBJ1-2	TRBV29-1
TGTGCCAGTAGTATAGATCGACAAAAAAACACTGAAGCTTTCTTT	CASSIDRQKNTEAFF	-	-	TRBJ1-1	TRBV19
TGTGCCAGCAGCTTCCAGGGTCTCAGCAATCAGCCCCAGCATTTT	CASSFQGLSNQPQHF	few	-	TRBJ1-5	TRBV5-6
TGTGCCTGGAGTGTACAATGGGGCTACACCTTC	CAWSVQWGYTF	-	-	TRBJ1-2	TRBV30
TGTGCCAGCTCGCCAGGAGGACTAGCGAGCAGGGAGCTGTTTTTT	CASSPGGLASRELFF	-	TRBD2	TRBJ2-2	TRBV18
TGCGCCAGCAGCTTGGCCGGCCTAGACTCCTACAATGAGCAGTTCTTC	CASSLAGLDSYNEQFF	-	-	TRBJ2-1	TRBV5-1
TGCGCCAGCAGCCAAGCCGTAGGGGGAAATCAGCCCCAGCATTTT	CASSQAVGGNQPQHF	-	-	TRBJ1-5	TRBV4-3
TGTGCCATCAGCGGACAGGGATCGGGCACAGATACGCAGTATTTT	CAISGQGSGTDTQYF	-	TRBD1	TRBJ2-3	TRBV10-3
TGCGCCAGCAGAGAGGGAGGTCCTACCTACGAGCAGTACTTC	CASREGGPTYEQYF	-	-	TRBJ2-7	TRBV10-2
TGTGCCATCAGTGAATTCGGCGGGACGACTGGAAACACCATATATTTT	CAISEFGGTTGNTIYF	-	-	TRBJ1-3	TRBV10-3